This entry is about one T cell receptor (beta chain). The record originates from a study of blood T cell repertoires in COVID-19. Study as a whole: From T cells, B-cell-depleted T cells, or PBMCs came the material, which was cDNA or gDNA.

Repertoires were generated with immunoSEQ multiplex PCR, while TCRdb's copy carries only in-frame clones and drops some. Among a few hundred thousand clones, approximately 85% were seen once, and the ten largest hold about 10%. The CDR3 totals 14 residues. Trimming removed 3 bases from V and 3 bases from J, with 12 bases in between. Germline assignment: CDR1 SEHNR and CDR2 FQNEAQ (reference sequence). The TCR comes from a woman between 65 and 79 years old with acute or convalescent COVID-19. V gene TRBV7-9 combines with J gene TRBJ2-7; no clear D gene. The sequencing input was peripheral blood. This CDR3 reads CASSFMNGYYEQYF. For the CDR3, the DNA is TGTGCCAGCAGCTTTATGAACGGGTACTACGAGCAGTACTTC. Full variable domain (outside the CDR3, taken from reference TRBV7-9 and TRBJ2-7): DTGVSQNPRHKITKRGQNVTFRCDPISEHNRLYWYRQTLGQGPEFLTYFQNEAQLEKSRLLSDRFSAERPKGSFSTLEIQRTEQGDSAMYLCASSFMNGYYEQYFGPGTRLTVT.